This TCR beta chain was obtained from a study of response to subunit inactivated influenza vaccine. Germline CDR1 and CDR2: MNHEY and SVGEGT. This CDR3 comprises 13 residues. V was clipped by 8 bases and J by 4 bases, with 13 bases between them. TCRdb re-analysed the RT-PCR reads in MiXCR, keeping a single row per CDR3 protein. The sample yields around 650,000 distinct CDR3 sequences, about a sixth seen once. The V gene is TRBV6-2 or TRBV6-3, the J gene TRBJ2-3; D remains ambiguous. This receptor was obtained from a man between 45 and 60 years old who received an inactivated influenza vaccine. Sequencing was performed on PBMCs from blood, taken approximately 13 days after vaccination. For the CDR3, the DNA is TGTGCCAGCGACACGGTTCTAGCAGATACGCAGTATTTT. Translation: CASDTVLADTQYF.